This T cell receptor beta chain was identified in a study of shared clonotypes between healthy human individuals. Study results and caveats: Sampling covered nothing but blood. Tissue TCR repertoires likely differ from those found in blood. Even with large depth, rarefaction showed that sorted-subset sequencing was incomplete. The study found approximately 5% of naive CD4 clonotypes shared across four donors. Clonotypes not shared had lower generation probabilities than those common to all four donors.

Method: immunoSEQ multiplex PCR; TCRdb's copy keeps in-frame clones and lacks some. The top ten hold 0.37% of the sample, which has 2,500,000 or so clones, 85% to 95% seen once. V lost 0 bases to trimming and J lost 6 bases, with 18 bases between them. This CDR3 has 16 residues. Germline assignment: CDR1 LGHNA and CDR2 YSLEER. This clone is a singleton in its sample. The target antigen is unknown. This rearrangement joins TRBV4-3 to TRBJ2-7; TRBD1 or TRBD2 may be the D gene (6 bases each). The TCR was taken from a man between 18 and 29 years old in good health. Some clones in this sample may be carry-over from other donors' samples. What was sequenced was naive CD4+ T cells from PBMCs. This sample's subset: CD45RA+ positively selected. The CDR3 DNA is TGCGCCAGCAGCCAAGAAGGTTGGGGGGCGCAGGCCGAGCAGTACTTC. This sequence encodes CASSQEGWGAQAEQYF.